The T cell receptor beta chain under discussion was sequenced for a study of T cells in Graves' hyperthyroidism and ophthalmopathy. Using RNA transcripts as the source, TCR beta CDR3 regions were amplified. HTBI primers drove first-round RT-PCR of the TCR CDR3. TCRdb reprocessed the multiplex PCR reads via MiXCR and lists one record per CDR3 protein. Counted here are fewer than 400,000 distinct CDR3 sequences, about 15% occurring once; the ten biggest clones make up around 34%. Study conclusions and caveats: In simple terms, a model built on 13 V-J features told ophthalmopathy apart from stable hyperthyroidism.

The CDR3 loop spans 14 amino acids. Trimming pared 2 bases from V and 2 bases from J, leaving 9 bases between. From germline, CDR1 is MNHEY and CDR2 SVGAGI. This clonotype was counted ten times or more. Its antigen is not known. An absence of ophthalmopathy progression within 18 months meant stable Graves' hyperthyroidism. Diagnoses were made from clinical symptoms, serum measures (thyroxine and TRAb), thyroid ultrasound and orbital computed tomography. It was 10 ml of fresh peripheral blood that supplied the PBMCs. Sequencing input: blood. The TCR comes from a man aged 30 to 45 with Graves' hyperthyroidism. V usage is TRBV6-5 and J usage is TRBJ1-1; a possible D gene is TRBD1 (5 bases). This CDR3 is CASSYRGRNTEAFF. For the CDR3, the DNA is TGTGCCAGCAGTTACAGGGGACGTAACACTGAAGCTTTCTTT.